The entry below describes one T cell receptor (beta chain). This sample is part of a study of blood T cell repertoires in COVID-19. Study at large: COVID-19 samples collected from the United States, Italy and Spain covered acute and convalescent phases. PBMCs, B-cell-depleted T cells, or T cells were the source of the cDNA or gDNA that made up the material.

As originally analysed: Estimates of nucleated cell counts were drawn from the amplification of reference gene primers. Using immunoSEQ multiplex PCR, the repertoire was profiled, and TCRdb retains in-frame clones only, with some absent. For V, J and clone size, that table is used; D and trimming come from the DNA. The sample records some 150,000 clones, over 60% being singletons. The specimen sequenced was peripheral blood. This sequence was found in a woman aged 45-65 years with active or convalescent COVID-19.

The chain's CDR3 is CASSSAGPALYGYTF. CDR3 DNA sequence: TGCGCCAGCAGCAGCGCTGGCCCAGCCCTCTATGGCTACACCTTC. This chain joins TRBV5-1 and TRBJ1-2; D unresolved. The CDR3 consists of 15 residues. V was shortened by 4 bases and J by 4 bases, with 17 bases between the two germline ends. CDR1 is SGHRS, CDR2 YFSETQ, per germline.